This T cell receptor beta chain was obtained from a study of blood T cell repertoires in COVID-19. Study as a whole: Samples representing acute and convalescent COVID-19 were sourced from the United States, Italy and Spain. PBMCs, B-cell-depleted T cells, or T cells provided the cDNA or gDNA that made up the material.

This clone has only one observation. Profiled with immunoSEQ multiplex PCR; TCRdb holds only in-frame clones, not every one. The sample carries about 180,000 clones, over 70% recorded once. This CDR3 is built from 17 residues. CDR1 and CDR2 (germline): SEHNR, FQNEAQ (reference sequence). The ends were cut back, 0 bases at V and 0 bases at J, with 14 bases in the middle. Participant-given clinical history determined each cohort assignment. The clonotype was recovered from a man aged 60-69 years who had been exposed to COVID-19. This chain uses TRBV7-9 with TRBJ1-1, with D unresolved. Sequencing was carried out using PBMCs or T cells enriched from blood (not recorded which). The chain's CDR3 is CASSLALSSVVNTEAFF. The CDR3 DNA sequence: TGTGCCAGCAGCTTAGCGCTTAGTAGTGTCGTGAACACTGAAGCTTTCTTT.